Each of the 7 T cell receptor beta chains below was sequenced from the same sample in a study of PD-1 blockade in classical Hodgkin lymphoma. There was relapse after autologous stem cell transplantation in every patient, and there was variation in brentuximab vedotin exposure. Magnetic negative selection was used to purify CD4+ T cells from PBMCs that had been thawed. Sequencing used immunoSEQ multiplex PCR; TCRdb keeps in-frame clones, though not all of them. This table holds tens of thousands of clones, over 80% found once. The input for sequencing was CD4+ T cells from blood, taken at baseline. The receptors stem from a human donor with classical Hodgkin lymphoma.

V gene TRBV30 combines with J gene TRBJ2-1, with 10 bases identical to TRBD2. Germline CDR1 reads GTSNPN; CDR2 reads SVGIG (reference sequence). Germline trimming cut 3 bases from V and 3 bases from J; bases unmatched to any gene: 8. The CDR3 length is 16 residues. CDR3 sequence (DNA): TGTGCCTGGAGCCTAGCGGGGGCATCCTTCTACAATGAGCAGTTCTTC. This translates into CAWSLAGASFYNEQFF.

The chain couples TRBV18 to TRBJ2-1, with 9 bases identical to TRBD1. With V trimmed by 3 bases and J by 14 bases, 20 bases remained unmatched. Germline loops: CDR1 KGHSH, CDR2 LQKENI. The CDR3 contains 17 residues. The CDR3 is CASSPQRPGQGGSVEFF. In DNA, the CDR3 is TGTGCCAGCTCACCGCAACGCCCGGGACAGGGTGGATCGGTAGAGTTCTTC.

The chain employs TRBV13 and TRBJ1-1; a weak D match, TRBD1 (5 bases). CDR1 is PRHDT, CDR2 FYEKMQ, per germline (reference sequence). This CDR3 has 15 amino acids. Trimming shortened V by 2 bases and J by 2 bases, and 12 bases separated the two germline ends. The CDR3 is CASSLSWQGNTEAFF. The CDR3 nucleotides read TGTGCCAGCAGCTTAAGCTGGCAGGGAAACACTGAAGCTTTCTTT.

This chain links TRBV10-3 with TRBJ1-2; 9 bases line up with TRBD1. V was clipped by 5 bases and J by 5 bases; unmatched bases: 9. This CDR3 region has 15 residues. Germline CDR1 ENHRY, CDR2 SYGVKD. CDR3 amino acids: CAISSNPGQGYGYTF. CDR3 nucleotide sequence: TGTGCCATCAGTAGCAATCCGGGACAGGGTTATGGCTACACCTTC.

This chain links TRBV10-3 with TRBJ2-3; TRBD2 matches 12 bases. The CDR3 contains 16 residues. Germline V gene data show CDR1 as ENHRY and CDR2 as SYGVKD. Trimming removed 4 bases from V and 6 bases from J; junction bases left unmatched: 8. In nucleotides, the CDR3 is TGTGCCATCAGTGCCGGGACTAGCGGGTTTGTGGATACGCAGTATTTT. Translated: CAISAGTSGFVDTQYF.

The CDR3 DNA reads TGTGCCAGCAGTGAAGCAGGGAAGGAAACAGATACGCAGTATTTT. Protein sequence: CASSEAGKETDTQYF. V is TRBV25-1 and J is TRBJ2-3; D may be TRBD1 (5 bases). Between the trimmed V and J ends, which lost 2 bases and 3 bases, there was a span of 12 bases. CDR1 and CDR2 from the germline V gene are MGHDK and SYGVNS. The CDR3 runs 15 residues.

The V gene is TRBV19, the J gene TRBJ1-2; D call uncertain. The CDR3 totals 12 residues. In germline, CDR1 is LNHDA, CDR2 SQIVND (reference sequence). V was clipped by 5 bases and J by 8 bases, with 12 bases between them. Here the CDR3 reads CASSRAGYGYTF. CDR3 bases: TGTGCCAGTAGTCGGGCAGGCTACGGCTACACCTTC.